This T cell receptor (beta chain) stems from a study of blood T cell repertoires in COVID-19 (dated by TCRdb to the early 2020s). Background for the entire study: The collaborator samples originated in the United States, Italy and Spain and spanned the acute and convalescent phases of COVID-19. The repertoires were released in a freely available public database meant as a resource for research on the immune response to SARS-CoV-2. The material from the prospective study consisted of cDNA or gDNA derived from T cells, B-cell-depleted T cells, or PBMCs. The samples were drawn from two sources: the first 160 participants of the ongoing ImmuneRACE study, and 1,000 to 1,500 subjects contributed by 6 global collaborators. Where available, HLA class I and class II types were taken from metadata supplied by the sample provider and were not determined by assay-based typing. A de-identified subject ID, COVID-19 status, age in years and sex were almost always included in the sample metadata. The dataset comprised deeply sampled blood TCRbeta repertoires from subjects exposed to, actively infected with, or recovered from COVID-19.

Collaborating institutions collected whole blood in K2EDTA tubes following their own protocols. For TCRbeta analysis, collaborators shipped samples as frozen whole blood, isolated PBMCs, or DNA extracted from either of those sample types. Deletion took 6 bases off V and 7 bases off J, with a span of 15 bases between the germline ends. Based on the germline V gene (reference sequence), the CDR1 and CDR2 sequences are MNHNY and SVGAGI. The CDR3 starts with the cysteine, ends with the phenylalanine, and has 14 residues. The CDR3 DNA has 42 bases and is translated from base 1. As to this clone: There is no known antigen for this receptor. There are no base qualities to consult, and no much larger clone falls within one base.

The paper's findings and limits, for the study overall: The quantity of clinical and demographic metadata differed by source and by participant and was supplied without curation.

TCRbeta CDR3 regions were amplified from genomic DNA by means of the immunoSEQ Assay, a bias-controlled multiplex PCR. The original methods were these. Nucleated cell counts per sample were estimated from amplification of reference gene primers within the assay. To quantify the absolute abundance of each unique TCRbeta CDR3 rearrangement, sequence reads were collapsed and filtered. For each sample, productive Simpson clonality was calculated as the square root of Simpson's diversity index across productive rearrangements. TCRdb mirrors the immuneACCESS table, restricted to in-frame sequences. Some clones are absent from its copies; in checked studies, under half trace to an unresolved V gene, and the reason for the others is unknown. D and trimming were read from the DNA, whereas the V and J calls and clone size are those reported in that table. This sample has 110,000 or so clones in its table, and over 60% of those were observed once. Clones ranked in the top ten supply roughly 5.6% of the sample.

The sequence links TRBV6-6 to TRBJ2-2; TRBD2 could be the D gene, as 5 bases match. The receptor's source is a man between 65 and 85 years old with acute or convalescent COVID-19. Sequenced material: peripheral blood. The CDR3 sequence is CASSNPRDVGELFF. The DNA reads TGTGCCAGCAGCAATCCCCGGGATGTCGGGGAGCTGTTTTTT.